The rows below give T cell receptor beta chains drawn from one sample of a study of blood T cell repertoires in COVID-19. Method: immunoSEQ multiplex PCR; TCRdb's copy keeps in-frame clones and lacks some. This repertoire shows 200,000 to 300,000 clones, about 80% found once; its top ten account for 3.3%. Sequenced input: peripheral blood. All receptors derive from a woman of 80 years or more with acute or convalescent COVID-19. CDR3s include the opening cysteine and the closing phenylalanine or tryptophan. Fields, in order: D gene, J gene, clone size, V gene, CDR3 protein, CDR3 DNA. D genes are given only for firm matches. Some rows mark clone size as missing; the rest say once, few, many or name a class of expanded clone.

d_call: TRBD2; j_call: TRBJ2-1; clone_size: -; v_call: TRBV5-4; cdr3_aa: CASSLGLAGGNNEQFF; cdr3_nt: TGTGCCAGCAGCTTGGGACTAGCGGGAGGGAACAATGAGCAGTTCTTC
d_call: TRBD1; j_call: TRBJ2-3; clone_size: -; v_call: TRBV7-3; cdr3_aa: CASSRGAGTGGYTDTQYF; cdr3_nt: TGTGCCAGCAGCCGTGGGGCTGGCACAGGGGGATACACAGATACGCAGTATTTT
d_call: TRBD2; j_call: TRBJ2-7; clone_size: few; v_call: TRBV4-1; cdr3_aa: CASSQAGTSGIYEQYF; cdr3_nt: TGCGCCAGCAGCCAAGCCGGGACTAGCGGGATCTACGAGCAGTACTTC
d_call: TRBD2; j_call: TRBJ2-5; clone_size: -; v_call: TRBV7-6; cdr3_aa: CASSLMPPPSGGYQETQYF; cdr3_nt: TGTGCCAGCAGCTTAATGCCCCCTCCTAGCGGGGGGTACCAAGAGACCCAGTACTTC
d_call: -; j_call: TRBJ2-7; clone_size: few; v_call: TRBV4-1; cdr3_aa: CASSQDRLAGGFYEQYF; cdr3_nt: TGCGCCAGCAGCCAAGATCGGCTAGCCGGTGGGTTCTACGAGCAGTACTTC
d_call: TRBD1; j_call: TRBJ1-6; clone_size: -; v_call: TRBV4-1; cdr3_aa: CASSQPTGQGVNSPLHF; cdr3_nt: TGCGCCAGCAGCCAACCTACTGGACAGGGAGTGAATTCACCCCTCCACTTT
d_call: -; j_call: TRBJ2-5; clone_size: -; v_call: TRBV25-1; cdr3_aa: CASGRETQYF; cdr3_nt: TGTGCCAGCGGGAGAGAGACCCAGTACTTC
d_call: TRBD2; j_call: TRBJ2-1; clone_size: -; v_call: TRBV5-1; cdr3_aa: CASSSGTSVEQFF; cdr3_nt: TGCGCCAGCAGCTCCGGGACTAGCGTCGAGCAGTTCTTC
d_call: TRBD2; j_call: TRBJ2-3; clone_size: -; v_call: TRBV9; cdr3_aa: CASSVGPSGETDTQYF; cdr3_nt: TGTGCCAGCAGCGTAGGCCCGAGCGGGGAAACAGATACGCAGTATTTT
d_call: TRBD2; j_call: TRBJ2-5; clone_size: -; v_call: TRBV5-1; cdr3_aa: CASSLENSGSETQYF; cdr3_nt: TGCGCCAGCAGCTTGGAAAATAGCGGGAGTGAGACCCAGTACTTC
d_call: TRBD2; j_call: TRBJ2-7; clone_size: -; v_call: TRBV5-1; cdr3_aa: CASSSLSGEPSEQYF; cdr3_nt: TGCGCCAGCAGCTCCCTTAGCGGGGAGCCGAGCGAGCAGTACTTC
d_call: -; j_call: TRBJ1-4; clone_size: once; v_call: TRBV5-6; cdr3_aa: CASSSRDQGIYEKLFF; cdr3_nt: TGTGCCAGCAGCTCCCGGGACCAGGGGATTTATGAAAAACTGTTTTTT
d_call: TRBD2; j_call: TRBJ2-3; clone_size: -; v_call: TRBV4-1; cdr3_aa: CASSPLFSGGTDTQYF; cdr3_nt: TGCGCCAGCAGCCCCCTTTTTAGCGGGGGCACAGATACGCAGTATTTT
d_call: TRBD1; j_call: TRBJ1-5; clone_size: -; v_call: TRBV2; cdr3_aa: CASSEQSGTGVSNQPQHF; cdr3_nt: TGTGCCAGCAGTGAGCAGTCAGGGACAGGGGTTAGCAATCAGCCCCAGCATTTT
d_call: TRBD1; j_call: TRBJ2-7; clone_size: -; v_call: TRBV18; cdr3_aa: CASSPGTGLVYEQYF; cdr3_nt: TGTGCCAGCTCACCAGGGACAGGGCTTGTCTACGAGCAGTACTTC
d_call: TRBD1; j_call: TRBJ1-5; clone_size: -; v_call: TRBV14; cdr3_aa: CASSQERGRVSNQPQHF; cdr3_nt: TGTGCCAGCAGCCAGGAAAGGGGGCGGGTGAGCAATCAGCCCCAGCATTTT
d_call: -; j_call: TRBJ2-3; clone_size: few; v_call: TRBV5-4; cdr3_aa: CASSLGQATDTQYF; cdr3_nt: TGTGCCAGCAGCTTGGGACAGGCAACAGATACGCAGTATTTT
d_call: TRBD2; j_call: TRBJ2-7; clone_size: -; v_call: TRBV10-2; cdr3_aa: CASSGSSSGASTYF; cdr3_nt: TGCGCCAGCAGTGGGTCGAGTAGCGGGGCCTCCACGTACTTC
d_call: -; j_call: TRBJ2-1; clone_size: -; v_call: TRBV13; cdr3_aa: CASSPRTAYNEQFF; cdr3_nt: TGTGCCAGCAGCCCCCGGACAGCATACAATGAGCAGTTCTTC
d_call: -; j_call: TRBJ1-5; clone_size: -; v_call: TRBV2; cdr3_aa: CASSATGTNSNQPQHF; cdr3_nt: TGTGCCAGCAGCGCCACAGGGACGAATAGCAATCAGCCCCAGCATTTT
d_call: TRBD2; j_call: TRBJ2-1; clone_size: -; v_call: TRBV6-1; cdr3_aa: CASSDDYRSGYADEQFF; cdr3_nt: TGTGCCAGCAGTGACGACTATCGTAGCGGGTATGCGGATGAGCAGTTCTTC
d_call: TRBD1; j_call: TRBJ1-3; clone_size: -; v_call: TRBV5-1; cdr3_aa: CASSYLGGDYGNTIYF; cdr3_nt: TGCGCCAGCAGCTACCTAGGGGGCGACTATGGAAACACCATATATTTT
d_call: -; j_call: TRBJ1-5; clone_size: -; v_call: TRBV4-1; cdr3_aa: CASSQVLGGSNQPQHF; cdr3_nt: TGCGCCAGCAGCCAAGTCCTCGGGGGTAGCAATCAGCCCCAGCATTTT
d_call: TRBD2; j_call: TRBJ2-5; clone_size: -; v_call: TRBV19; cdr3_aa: CASSMLAGEGTQYF; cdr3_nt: TGTGCCAGTAGTATGCTAGCGGGAGAGGGGACCCAGTACTTC
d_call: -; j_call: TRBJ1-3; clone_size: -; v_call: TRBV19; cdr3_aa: CASSMGTTGNTIYF; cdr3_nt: TGTGCCAGTAGTATGGGGACAACTGGAAACACCATATATTTT
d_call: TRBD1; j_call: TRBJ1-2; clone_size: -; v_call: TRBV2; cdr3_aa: CASRGTGPYGYTF; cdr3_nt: TGTGCCAGTCGAGGGACAGGTCCCTATGGCTACACCTTC
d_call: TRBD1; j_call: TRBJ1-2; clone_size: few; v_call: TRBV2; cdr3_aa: CASSVGTGGWHGYTF; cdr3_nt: TGTGCCAGCAGTGTTGGGACAGGCGGTTGGCATGGCTACACCTTC
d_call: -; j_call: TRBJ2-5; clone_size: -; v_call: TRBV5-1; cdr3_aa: CASSLSGPYQETQYF; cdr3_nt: TGCGCCAGCAGCTTGTCAGGGCCATACCAAGAGACCCAGTACTTC
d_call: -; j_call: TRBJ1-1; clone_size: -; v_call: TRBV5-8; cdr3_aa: CASSLQGSTEAFF; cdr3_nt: TGTGCCAGCAGCCTTCAGGGGTCCACTGAAGCTTTCTTT
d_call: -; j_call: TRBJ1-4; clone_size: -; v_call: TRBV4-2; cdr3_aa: CASSPFRLANEKLFF; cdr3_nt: TGTGCCAGCAGCCCATTCCGCTTAGCTAATGAAAAACTGTTTTTT
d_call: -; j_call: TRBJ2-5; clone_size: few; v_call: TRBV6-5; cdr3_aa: CASIKAVRETQYF; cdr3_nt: TGTGCCAGCATTAAGGCAGTGAGGGAGACCCAGTACTTC
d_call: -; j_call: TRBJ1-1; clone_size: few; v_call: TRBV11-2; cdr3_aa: CASSFSVLPEAFF; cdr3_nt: TGTGCCAGCAGCTTTTCAGTCCTTCCCGAAGCTTTCTTT
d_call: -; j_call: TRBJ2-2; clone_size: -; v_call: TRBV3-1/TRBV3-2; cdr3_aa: CASSQGGTGELFF; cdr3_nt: TGTGCCAGCAGCCAAGGCGGGACCGGGGAGCTGTTTTTT
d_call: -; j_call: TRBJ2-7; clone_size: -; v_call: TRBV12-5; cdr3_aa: CASGIYRFYEQYF; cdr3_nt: TGTGCTAGTGGTATATACAGGTTCTACGAGCAGTACTTC
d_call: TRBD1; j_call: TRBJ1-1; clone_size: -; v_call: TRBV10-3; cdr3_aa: CAISEVGQGNTEAFF; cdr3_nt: TGTGCCATCAGTGAAGTGGGACAGGGGAACACTGAAGCTTTCTTT
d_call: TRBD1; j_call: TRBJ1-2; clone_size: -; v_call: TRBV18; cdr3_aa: CASSRRTGDVGYTF; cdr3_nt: TGTGCCAGCTCTCGTCGGACAGGGGATGTTGGCTACACCTTC
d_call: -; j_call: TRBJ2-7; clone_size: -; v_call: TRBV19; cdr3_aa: CASSIQGGLYEQYF; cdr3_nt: TGTGCCAGTAGCATACAGGGAGGGCTCTACGAGCAGTACTTC
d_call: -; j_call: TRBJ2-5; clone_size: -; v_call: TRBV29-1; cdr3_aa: CSVEDPPGTQYF; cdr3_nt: TGCAGCGTTGAAGATCCGCCGGGGACCCAGTACTTC
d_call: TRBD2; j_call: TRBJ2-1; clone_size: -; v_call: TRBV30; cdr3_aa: CAWSVGTPGGNEQFF; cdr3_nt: TGTGCCTGGAGTGTAGGCACTCCCGGGGGGAATGAGCAGTTCTTC
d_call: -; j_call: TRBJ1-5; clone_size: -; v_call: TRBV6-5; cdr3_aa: CAVQAGGLPQHF; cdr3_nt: TGTGCCGTACAGGCTGGTGGGTTGCCCCAGCATTTT
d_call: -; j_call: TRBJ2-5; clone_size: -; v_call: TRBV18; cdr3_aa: CASSPGAQLWFETQYF; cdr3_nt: TGTGCCAGCTCACCAGGGGCCCAACTGTGGTTTGAGACCCAGTACTTC
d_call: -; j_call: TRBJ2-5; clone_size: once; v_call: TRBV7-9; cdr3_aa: CASSLGMRETQYF; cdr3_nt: TGTGCCAGCAGCTTAGGTATGAGAGAGACCCAGTACTTC
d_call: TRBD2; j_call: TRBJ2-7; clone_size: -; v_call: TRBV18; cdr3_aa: CASSPGAGGPYEQYF; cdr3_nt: TGTGCCAGCTCACCAGGAGCGGGAGGTCCCTACGAGCAGTACTTC
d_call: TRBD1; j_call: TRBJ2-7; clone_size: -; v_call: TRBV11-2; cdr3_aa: CASSQGTGADEQYF; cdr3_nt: TGTGCCAGCAGCCAAGGGACAGGGGCGGACGAGCAGTACTTC
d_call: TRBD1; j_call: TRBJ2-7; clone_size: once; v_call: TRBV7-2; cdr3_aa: CASSPLYRGEQYF; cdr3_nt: TGTGCCAGCAGCCCACTCTACAGGGGCGAGCAGTACTTC
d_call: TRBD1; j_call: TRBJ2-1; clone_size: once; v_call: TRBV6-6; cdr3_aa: CASSYQGQGYEQFF; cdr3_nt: TGTGCCAGCAGTTACCAGGGACAGGGGTATGAGCAGTTCTTC
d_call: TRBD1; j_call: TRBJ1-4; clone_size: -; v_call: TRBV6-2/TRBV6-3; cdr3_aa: CASNPKESRGLNEKLFF; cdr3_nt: TGTGCCAGCAACCCAAAAGAGTCCAGGGGGCTGAACGAAAAACTGTTTTTT
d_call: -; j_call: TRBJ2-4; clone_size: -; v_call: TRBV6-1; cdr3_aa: CASSDNKPNIQYF; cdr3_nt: TGTGCCAGCAGTGATAACAAACCAAACATTCAGTACTTC
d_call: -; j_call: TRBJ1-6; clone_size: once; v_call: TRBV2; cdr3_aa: CASSGGQPYNSPLHF; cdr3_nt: TGTGCCAGCAGTGGGGGCCAGCCCTATAATTCACCCCTCCACTTT
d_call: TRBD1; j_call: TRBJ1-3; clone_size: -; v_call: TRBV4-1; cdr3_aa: CASSQYRGPYLDTIYF; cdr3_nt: TGCGCCAGCAGCCAATACAGGGGGCCCTATTTGGACACCATATATTTT
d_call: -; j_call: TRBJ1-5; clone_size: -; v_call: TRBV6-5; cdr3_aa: CASSQNRDKNQPQHF; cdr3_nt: TGTGCCAGCAGTCAAAACCGGGACAAAAATCAGCCCCAGCATTTT
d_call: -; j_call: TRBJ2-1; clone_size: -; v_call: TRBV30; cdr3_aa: CAWRLIWGSKADNEQFF; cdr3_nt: TGTGCCTGGAGGCTCATCTGGGGCTCCAAGGCCGACAATGAGCAGTTCTTC
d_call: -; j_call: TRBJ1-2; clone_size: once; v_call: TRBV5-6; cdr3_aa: CASSFPKGLYGYTF; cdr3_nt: TGTGCCAGCAGCTTTCCCAAGGGGCTTTATGGCTACACCTTC
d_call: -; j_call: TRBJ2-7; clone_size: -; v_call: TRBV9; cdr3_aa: CASSVGGVGEQYF; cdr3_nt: TGTGCCAGCAGCGTAGGGGGAGTAGGGGAGCAGTACTTC
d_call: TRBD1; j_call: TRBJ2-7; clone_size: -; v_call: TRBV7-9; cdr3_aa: CASSLTGTGSEQYF; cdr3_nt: TGTGCCAGCAGCCTGACCGGGACAGGGAGCGAGCAGTACTTC
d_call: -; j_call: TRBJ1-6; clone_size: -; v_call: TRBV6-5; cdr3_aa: CASTLQSSYNSPLHF; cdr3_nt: TGTGCCAGCACCCTACAGAGCTCCTATAATTCACCCCTCCACTTT
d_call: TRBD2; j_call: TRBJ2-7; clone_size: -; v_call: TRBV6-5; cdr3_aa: CASSYAGGAWDEQYF; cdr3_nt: TGTGCCAGCAGTTACGCGGGGGGCGCGTGGGACGAGCAGTACTTC
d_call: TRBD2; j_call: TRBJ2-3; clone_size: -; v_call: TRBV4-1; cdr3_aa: CASSQVGTRSDTQYF; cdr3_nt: TGCGCCAGCAGCCAAGTGGGGACTAGGTCAGATACGCAGTATTTT
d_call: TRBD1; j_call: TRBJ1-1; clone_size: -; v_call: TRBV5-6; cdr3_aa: CASSFGTGVNMGTEAFF; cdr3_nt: TGTGCCAGCAGCTTTGGGACAGGGGTGAACATGGGAACTGAAGCTTTCTTT
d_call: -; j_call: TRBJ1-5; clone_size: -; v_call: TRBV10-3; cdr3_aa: CAISGDGVEPQHF; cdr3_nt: TGTGCCATCAGTGGCGACGGGGTTGAGCCCCAGCATTTT